The sample holds many counts of the clone carrying this T cell receptor (beta chain). Its antigen is unidentified. The entry originates in a study of neurological immune-mediated disorders. Whole-study findings and limits: Phylogenetic grouping put 18 of 34 multiple sclerosis patients' repertoires into one related-CDR3 cluster, a possible signature.

There are 13 residues in the CDR3. The V end was cut by 5 bases, the J end by 3 bases, with 10 bases between. The cDNA was produced through 5'RACE with 10-nucleotide random UMIs. TCRdb reprocessed the 5' RACE reads with MiXCR, giving one entry per CDR3 protein. The sample has fewer than 60,000 distinct CDR3 sequences, around 4% seen once. This sequence originates from a man between 60 and 70 years old with multiple sclerosis. The sequenced sample was PBMCs. The chain has TRBV12-3 or TRBV12-4 and TRBJ1-1; no clear D gene. CDR3 DNA sequence: TGTGCCAGCAGTCGCGCCAGCGACACTGAAGCTTTCTTT. This gives the protein CASSRASDTEAFF.